This TCR beta chain was captured in a study of glioma-infiltrating T cells after dendritic cell vaccination (dated by TCRdb to about 2016). For the study in its entirety: Of the 15 glioblastoma patients in the cohort, all drawn from Phase I and II dendritic cell vaccination trials, 9 were newly diagnosed and 6 had recurrent disease. Each patient got three intradermal injections of the dendritic cell vaccine, spaced at biweekly intervals, in the arm below the axilla. Survival after dendritic cell vaccination was correlated with TCR sequencing metrics, such as TIL content and the overlap between tumor and blood repertoires. In glioblastoma patients vaccinated with dendritic cells, deep sequencing of TCR beta CDR3 regions served to measure tumor-infiltrating lymphocyte content and to compare repertoires between tumor and blood. Between the early 2000s and the early 2010s, the patients were given dendritic cell vaccination pulsed with autologous tumor lysate. To make the vaccine, monocyte-derived dendritic cells were cultured for about seven days with IL-4 and GM-CSF and then pulsed overnight with autologous tumor lysate. Study-wide findings and limitations: The TCR overlap response model with three groups was called speculative and said to need prospective validation. After dendritic cell vaccination, a higher estimated pretreatment TIL content predicted longer time to progression and longer overall survival. The cohort was small and heterogeneous, and full blood and tumor sets were available for few patients, with initial-recurrent tumor pairs available for even fewer patients. TCR clonality showed no direct relationship with survival, which suggests that a diverse polyclonal response may be important.

To be selected, patients needed enough residual fresh-frozen tumor tissue and more than two years of available survival data. Although molecular status otherwise differed among the glioblastoma patients, no patient had an isocitrate dehydrogenase mutation. PBMC were collected before vaccination, two weeks after the third vaccination, and at tumor progression when it occurred. Genomic DNA was extracted with the Qiagen DNeasy Blood extraction Kit. According to the germline V gene (reference sequence), CDR1 reads MNHEY and CDR2 reads SMNVEV. The CDR3 runs 15 residues from the cysteine to the phenylalanine. Of the read, only the CDR3 DNA is kept; its 45 bases are in frame from base 1. V sheds 6 bases and J sheds 3 bases, leaving 18 bases between their ends. For this clone: Its antigen target is currently unknown. Base-call qualities are not available, and no considerably larger clone is one nucleotide away.

TCRB CDR3 regions were amplified from 1.5 to 2 ug genomic DNA, or all available DNA if less, using the immunoSEQ assay. For multiplex PCR, 60 forward primers for TCR V beta segments and 13 reverse primers for J beta segments were used. Synthetic control templates were spiked into each sample at limiting dilution to estimate reads per starting template. The Illumina HiSeq System generated 87 bp sequencing reads. In the authors' own workflow: PCR and sequencing errors were removed by a nearest neighbor algorithm that merged closely related sequences. TCR overlap was measured as the percentage of unique tumor TCR beta sequences also present in the same patient's peripheral blood. The source is immuneACCESS, and TCRdb retained only in-frame sequences with V and J called. Part of the clones is not carried over; for the studies checked, unresolved V genes explain less than half of this, and the remainder is unexplained. The DNA gave D and trimming, while V, J and clone size come from that table. A total of roughly 90,000 clones appear in this sample, approximately 84% of them only once. Together, the top ten hold about 15% of the sample.

The chain is made from TRBV27 and TRBJ2-7, with TRBD1 as a weak D call on 9 bases. This sequence was found in a human donor with glioblastoma. Sequenced material: blood, taken before dendritic cell vaccination. The sequence in DNA is TGTGCCAGCAGGACAGGGGGACTAGGGTACTACGAGCAGTACTTC. It specifies CASRTGGLGYYEQYF.